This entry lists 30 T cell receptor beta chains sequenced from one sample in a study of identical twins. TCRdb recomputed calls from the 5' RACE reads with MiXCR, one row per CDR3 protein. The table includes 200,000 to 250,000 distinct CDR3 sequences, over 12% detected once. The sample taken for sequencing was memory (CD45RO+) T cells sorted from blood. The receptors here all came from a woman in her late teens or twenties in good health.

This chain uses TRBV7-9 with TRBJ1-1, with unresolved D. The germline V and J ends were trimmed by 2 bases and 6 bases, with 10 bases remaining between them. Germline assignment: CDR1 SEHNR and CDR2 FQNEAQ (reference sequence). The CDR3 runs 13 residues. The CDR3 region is CASSLSLVPEAFF. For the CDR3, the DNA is TGTGCCAGCAGCTTAAGTCTTGTTCCTGAAGCTTTCTTT.

As DNA, the CDR3 is TGCGCCAGCAGCCAAGGAGAGAATCGGCGGGGGACGCAGTATTTT. Translating it yields CASSQGENRRGTQYF. The chain employs TRBV4-1 and TRBJ2-3; TRBD2 matches 7 bases. Per germline, CDR1 MGHRA and CDR2 YSYEKL. V lost 1 base, J lost 9 bases, and 10 bases stayed unmatched. The CDR3 extends over 15 amino acids.

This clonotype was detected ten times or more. The CDR3 here is CASSLQGARVNTGELFF. The CDR3 DNA reads as TGTGCCAGCAGCTTACAAGGGGCCAGGGTGAACACCGGGGAGCTGTTTTTT. The chain links TRBV7-2 to TRBJ2-2; perhaps TRBD1 as D (5 bases). Trimming removed 2 bases at V and 1 base at J, with 14 bases between. The CDR3 is 17 amino acids. CDR1 is SGHTA, CDR2 FQGNSA, per germline.

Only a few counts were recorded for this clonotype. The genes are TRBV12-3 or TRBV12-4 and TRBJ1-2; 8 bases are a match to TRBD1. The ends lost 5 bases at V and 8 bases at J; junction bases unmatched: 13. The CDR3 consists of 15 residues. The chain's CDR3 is CASSIRTGHRRGYTF. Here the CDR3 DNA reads TGTGCCAGCAGTATAAGGACAGGGCACCGAAGGGGCTACACCTTC.

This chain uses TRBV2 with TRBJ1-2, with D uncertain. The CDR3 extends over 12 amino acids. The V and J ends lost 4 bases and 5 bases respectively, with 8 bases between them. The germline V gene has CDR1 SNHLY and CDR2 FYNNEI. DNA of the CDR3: TGTGCCAGCAGTGGAACGAGATATGGCTACACCTTC. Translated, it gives CASSGTRYGYTF.

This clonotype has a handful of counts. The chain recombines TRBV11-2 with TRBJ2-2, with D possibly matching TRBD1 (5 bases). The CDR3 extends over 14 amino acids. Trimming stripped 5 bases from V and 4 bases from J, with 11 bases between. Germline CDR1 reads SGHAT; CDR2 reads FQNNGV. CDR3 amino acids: CASSPSGRTGELFF. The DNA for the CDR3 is TGTGCCAGCAGCCCATCAGGGCGCACCGGGGAGCTGTTTTTT. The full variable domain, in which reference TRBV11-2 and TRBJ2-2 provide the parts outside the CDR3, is EAGVAQSPRYKIIEKRQSVAFWCNPISGHATLYWYQQILGQGPKLLIQFQNNGVVDDSQLPKDRFSAERLKGVDSTLKIQPAKLEDSAVYLCASSPSGRTGELFFGEGSRLTVL.

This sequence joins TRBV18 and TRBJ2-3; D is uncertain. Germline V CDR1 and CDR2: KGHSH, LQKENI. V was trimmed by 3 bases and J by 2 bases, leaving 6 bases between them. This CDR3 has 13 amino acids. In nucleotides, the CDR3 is TGTGCCAGCTCACCTCTCACCACAGATACGCAGTATTTT. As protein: CASSPLTTDTQYF.

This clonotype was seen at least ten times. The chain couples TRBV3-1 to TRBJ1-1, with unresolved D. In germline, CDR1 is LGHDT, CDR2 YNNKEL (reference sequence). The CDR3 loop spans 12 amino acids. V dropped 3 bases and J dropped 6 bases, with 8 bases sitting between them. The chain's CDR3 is CASSHSHAEAFF. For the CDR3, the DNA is TGTGCCAGCAGCCATAGTCACGCTGAAGCTTTCTTT.

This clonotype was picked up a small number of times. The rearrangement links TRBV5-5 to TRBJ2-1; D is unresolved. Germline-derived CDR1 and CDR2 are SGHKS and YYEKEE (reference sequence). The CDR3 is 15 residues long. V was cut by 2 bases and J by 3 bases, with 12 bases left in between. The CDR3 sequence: CASSFGASYYNEQFF. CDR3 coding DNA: TGTGCCAGCAGCTTCGGCGCCTCATACTACAATGAGCAGTTCTTC. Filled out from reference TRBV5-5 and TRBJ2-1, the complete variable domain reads DAGVTQSPTHLIKTRGQQVTLRCSPISGHKSVSWYQQVLGQGPQFIFQYYEKEERGRGNFPDRFSARQFPNYSSELNVNALLLGDSALYLCASSFGASYYNEQFFGPGTRLTVL.

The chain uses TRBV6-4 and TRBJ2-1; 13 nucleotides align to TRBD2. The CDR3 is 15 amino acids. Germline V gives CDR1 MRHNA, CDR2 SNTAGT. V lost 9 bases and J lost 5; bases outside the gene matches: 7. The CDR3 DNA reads TGTGCCAGTGGGCCCGGGACTAGCGGGAACAATGAGCAGTTCTTC. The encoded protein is CASGPGTSGNNEQFF.

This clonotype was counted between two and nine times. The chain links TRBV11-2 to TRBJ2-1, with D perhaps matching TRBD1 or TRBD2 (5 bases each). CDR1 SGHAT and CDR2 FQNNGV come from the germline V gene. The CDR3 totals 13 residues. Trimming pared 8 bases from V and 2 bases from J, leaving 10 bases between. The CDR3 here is CASGWGTYNEQFF. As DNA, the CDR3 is TGTGCCAGCGGCTGGGGGACCTACAATGAGCAGTTCTTC.

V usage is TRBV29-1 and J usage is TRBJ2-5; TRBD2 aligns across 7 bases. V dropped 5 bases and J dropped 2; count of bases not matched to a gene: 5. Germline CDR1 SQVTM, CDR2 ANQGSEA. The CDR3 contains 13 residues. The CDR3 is CSVTLADQETQYF. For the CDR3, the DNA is TGCAGCGTTACCCTAGCGGATCAAGAGACCCAGTACTTC.

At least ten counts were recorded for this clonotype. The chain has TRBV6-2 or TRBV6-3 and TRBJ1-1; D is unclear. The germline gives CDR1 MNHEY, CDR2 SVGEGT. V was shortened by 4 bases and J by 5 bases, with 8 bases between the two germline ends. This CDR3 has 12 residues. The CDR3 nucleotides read TGTGCCAGCAGTTTTGGGAGGACTGAAGCTTTCTTT. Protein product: CASSFGRTEAFF.

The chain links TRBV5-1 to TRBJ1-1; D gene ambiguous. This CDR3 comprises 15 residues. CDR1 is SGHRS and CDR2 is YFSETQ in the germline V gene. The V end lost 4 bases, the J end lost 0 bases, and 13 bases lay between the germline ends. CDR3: CASSRDWRVNTEAFF. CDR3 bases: TGCGCCAGCAGCAGGGATTGGAGAGTGAACACTGAAGCTTTCTTT.

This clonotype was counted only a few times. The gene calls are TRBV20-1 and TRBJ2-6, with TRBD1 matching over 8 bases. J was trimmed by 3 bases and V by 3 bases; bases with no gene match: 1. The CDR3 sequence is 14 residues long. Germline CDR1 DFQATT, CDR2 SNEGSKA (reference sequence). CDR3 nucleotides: TGCAGTGCTAGGGGGACAGGTGGGGCCAACGTCCTGACTTTC. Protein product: CSARGTGGANVLTF.

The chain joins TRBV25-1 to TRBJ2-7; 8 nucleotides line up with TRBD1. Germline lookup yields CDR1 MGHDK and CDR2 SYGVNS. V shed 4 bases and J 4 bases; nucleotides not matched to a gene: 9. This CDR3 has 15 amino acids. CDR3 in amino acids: CASSGRTGILYEQYF. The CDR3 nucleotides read TGTGCCAGCAGTGGACGGACAGGGATCCTTTACGAGCAGTACTTC.

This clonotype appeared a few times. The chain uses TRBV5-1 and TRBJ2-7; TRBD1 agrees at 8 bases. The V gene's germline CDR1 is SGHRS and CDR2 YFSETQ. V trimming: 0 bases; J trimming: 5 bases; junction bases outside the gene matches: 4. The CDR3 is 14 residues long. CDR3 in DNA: TGCGCCAGCAGCTTGGAACAGGGGGACGACGAGCAGTACTTC. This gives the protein CASSLEQGDDEQYF.

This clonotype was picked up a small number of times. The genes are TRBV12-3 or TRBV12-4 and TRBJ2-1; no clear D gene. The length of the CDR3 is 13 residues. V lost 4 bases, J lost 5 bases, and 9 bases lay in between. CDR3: CASSYNRNNEQFF. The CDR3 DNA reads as TGTGCCAGCAGTTATAACAGAAACAATGAGCAGTTCTTC.

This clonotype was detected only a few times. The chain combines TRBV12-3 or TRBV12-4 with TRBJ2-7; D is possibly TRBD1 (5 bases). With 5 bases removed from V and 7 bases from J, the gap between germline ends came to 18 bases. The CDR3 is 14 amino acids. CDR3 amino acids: CASSARRQPPEQYF. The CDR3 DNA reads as TGTGCCAGCAGTGCTCGTAGACAGCCCCCGGAGCAGTACTTC.

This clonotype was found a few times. Here the CDR3 reads CASSEDRGNNSPLHF. CDR3 coding DNA: TGTGCCAGCAGTGAGGACAGGGGAAATAATTCACCCCTCCACTTT. The V call is TRBV25-1, the J call TRBJ1-6, with 9 bases matching TRBD1. There are 15 residues in the CDR3. The germline CDR1 and CDR2 sequences are MGHDK and SYGVNS. Trimming at V came to 3 bases and at J to 5 bases, leaving 2 bases not matched to a gene.

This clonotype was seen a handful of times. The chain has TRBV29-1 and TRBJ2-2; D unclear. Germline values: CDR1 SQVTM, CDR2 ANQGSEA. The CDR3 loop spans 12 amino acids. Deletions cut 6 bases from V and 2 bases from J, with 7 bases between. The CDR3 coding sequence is TGCAGCGTACGAATTAACACCGGGGAGCTGTTTTTT. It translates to CSVRINTGELFF.

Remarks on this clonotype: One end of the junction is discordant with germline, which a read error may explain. The CDR3 sequence is CASSLAGGRRNEQFF. The CDR3 DNA reads as TGTGCCAGCAGTCTAGCGGGGGGGCGTAGGAATGAGCAGTTCTTC. The chain recombines TRBV12-3 or TRBV12-4 with TRBJ2-1, with 12 bases aligning to TRBD2. The CDR3 sequence is 15 residues long.

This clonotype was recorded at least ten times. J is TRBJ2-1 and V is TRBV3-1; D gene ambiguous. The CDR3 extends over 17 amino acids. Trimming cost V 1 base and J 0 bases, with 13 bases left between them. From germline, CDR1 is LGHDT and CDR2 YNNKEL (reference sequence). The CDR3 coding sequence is TGTGCCAGCAGCCAAGTTCCTCTCTTACGCTCCTACAATGAGCAGTTCTTC. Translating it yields CASSQVPLLRSYNEQFF.

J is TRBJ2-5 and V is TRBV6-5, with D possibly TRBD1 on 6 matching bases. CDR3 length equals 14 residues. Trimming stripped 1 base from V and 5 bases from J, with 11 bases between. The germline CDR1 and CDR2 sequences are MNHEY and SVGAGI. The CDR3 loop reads CASSYLGAGETQYF. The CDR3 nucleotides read TGTGCCAGCAGTTACTTGGGGGCAGGGGAGACCCAGTACTTC.

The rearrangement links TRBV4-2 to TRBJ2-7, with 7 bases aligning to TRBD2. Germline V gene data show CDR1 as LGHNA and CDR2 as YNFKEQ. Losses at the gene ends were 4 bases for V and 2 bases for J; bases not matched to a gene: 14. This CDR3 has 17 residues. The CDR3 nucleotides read TGTGCCAGCAGCCGATTCCTTCAGACTAGCTCCCCCTACGAGCAGTACTTC. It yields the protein CASSRFLQTSSPYEQYF.

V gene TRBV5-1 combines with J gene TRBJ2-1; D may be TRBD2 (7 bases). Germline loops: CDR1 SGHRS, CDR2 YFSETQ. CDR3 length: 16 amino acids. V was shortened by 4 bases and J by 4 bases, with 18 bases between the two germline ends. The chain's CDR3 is CASSRTTRGGYNEQFF. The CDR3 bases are TGCGCCAGCAGCCGCACGACGAGGGGGGGATACAATGAGCAGTTCTTC.

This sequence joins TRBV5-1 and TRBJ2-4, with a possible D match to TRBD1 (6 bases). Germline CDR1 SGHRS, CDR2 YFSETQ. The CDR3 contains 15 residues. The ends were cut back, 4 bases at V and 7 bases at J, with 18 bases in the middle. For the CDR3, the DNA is TGCGCCAGCAGCCCTCGGGGACATAGGACGAACATTCAGTACTTC. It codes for CASSPRGHRTNIQYF. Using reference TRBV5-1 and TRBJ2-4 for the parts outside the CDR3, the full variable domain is KAGVTQTPRYLIKTRGQQVTLSCSPISGHRSVSWYQQTPGQGLQFLFEYFSETQRNKGNFPGRFSGRQFSNSRSEMNVSTLELGDSALYLCASSPRGHRTNIQYFGAGTRLSVL.

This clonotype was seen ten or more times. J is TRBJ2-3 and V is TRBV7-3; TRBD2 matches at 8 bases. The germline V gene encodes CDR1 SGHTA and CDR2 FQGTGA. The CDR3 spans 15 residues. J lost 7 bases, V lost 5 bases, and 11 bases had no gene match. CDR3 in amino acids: CASSRGGSGGNTQYF. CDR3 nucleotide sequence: TGTGCCAGCAGCCGCGGCGGGAGCGGGGGCAATACGCAGTATTTT.

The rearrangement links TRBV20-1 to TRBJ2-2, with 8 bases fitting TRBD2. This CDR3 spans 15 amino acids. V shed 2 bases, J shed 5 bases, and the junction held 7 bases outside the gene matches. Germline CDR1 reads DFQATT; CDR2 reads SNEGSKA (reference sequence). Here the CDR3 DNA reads TGCAGTGCTAGATACAGCGGGAGTGCAACCGGGGAGCTGTTTTTT. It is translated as CSARYSGSATGELFF.

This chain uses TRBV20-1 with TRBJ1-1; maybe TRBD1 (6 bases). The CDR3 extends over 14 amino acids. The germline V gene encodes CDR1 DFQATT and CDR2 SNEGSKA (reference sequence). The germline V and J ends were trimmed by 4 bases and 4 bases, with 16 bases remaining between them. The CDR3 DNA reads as TGCAGTGCTACATTCCGGGGGGCTGGCACTGAAGCTTTCTTT. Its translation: CSATFRGAGTEAFF.